The clone carrying this T cell receptor (beta chain) was seen ten or more times. Its antigen is currently unknown. These data are taken from a study of Graves' ophthalmopathy and Graves' hyperthyroidism. General study points: Its predictions of ophthalmopathy progression gave the model 55% to 71% sensitivity and roughly 72% specificity.

Amplification targeted the TCR beta CDR3 regions, with RNA transcripts as the source material. Second-round multiplex PCR came after first-round RT-PCR with HTBI primers. TCRdb re-derived calls from the multiplex PCR reads in MiXCR, one entry per CDR3 protein. The sample yields fewer than 600,000 distinct CDR3 sequences, around 15% seen once. Per the germline V gene, CDR1 is LGHNT and CDR2 is FRNRAP. V lost 3 bases and J lost 3; bases outside the gene matches: 5. This CDR3 is 15 amino acids long. What was sequenced was blood. The TCR originated in a woman in her 30s with Graves' ophthalmopathy. The rearrangement links TRBV12-5 to TRBJ2-5, with 9 bases aligning to TRBD2. The CDR3 bases are TGTGCTAGTGGTTTATATAGCGGGGGAGAAGAGACCCAGTACTTC. Translated: CASGLYSGGEETQYF.